These T cell receptor beta chains were read from a single sample in a study of technical replicates of blood from several donors. The assay was immunoSEQ multiplex PCR, and TCRdb's table has in-frame clones only and misses some. This table has 55,000 to 80,000 clones, 92% appearing once. The sequenced sample was T cells isolated from PBMCs. These receptors came from a human donor in good health. Both conserved end residues are part of each CDR3. Each record gives: V gene, J gene, D gene, clone size, CDR3 protein, CDR3 DNA. The D gene is left open where the match is weak. Clone size is given for some rows only: seen once, a few or many times, or a class if the clone is expanded.

v_call: TRBV4-3; j_call: TRBJ2-7; d_call: NA; clone_size: NA; cdr3_aa: CASSQERDTFSYEQYF; cdr3_nt: TGCGCCAGCAGCCAAGAACGGGACACCTTCTCCTACGAGCAGTACTTC
v_call: TRBV29-1; j_call: TRBJ1-2; d_call: NA; clone_size: once; cdr3_aa: CSVFSGTFLEGYGGYTF; cdr3_nt: TGCAGCGTCTTTTCCGGGACATTCCTTGAGGGTTATGGTGGCTACACCTTC
v_call: TRBV10-3; j_call: TRBJ2-3; d_call: TRBD2; clone_size: NA; cdr3_aa: CAIRPGLAGGGGTDTQYF; cdr3_nt: TGTGCCATCAGGCCCGGACTAGCGGGAGGAGGGGGCACAGATACGCAGTATTTT
v_call: TRBV2; j_call: TRBJ1-1; d_call: TRBD1; clone_size: NA; cdr3_aa: CASTDRVAVTEAFF; cdr3_nt: TGTGCCAGCACGGACAGGGTCGCGGTCACTGAAGCTTTCTTT
v_call: TRBV19; j_call: TRBJ1-2; d_call: NA; clone_size: NA; cdr3_aa: CASYRFYYGYTF; cdr3_nt: TGTGCCAGTTATCGGTTTTACTATGGCTACACCTTC
v_call: TRBV29-1; j_call: TRBJ1-2; d_call: NA; clone_size: NA; cdr3_aa: CSINTGYGYTF; cdr3_nt: TGCAGCATAAATACGGGCTATGGCTACACCTTC
v_call: TRBV30; j_call: TRBJ2-1; d_call: TRBD2; clone_size: NA; cdr3_aa: CAWSISGRADEQFF; cdr3_nt: TGTGCCTGGAGTATTAGCGGGAGGGCGGATGAGCAGTTCTTC
v_call: TRBV4-2; j_call: TRBJ1-2; d_call: NA; clone_size: NA; cdr3_aa: CASSQDPGPNYGYTF; cdr3_nt: TGTGCCAGCAGCCAAGATCCTGGGCCAAACTATGGCTACACCTTC
v_call: TRBV27; j_call: TRBJ2-1; d_call: NA; clone_size: NA; cdr3_aa: CASSRQASGYNEQFF; cdr3_nt: TGTGCCAGCAGCCGACAGGCTAGCGGTTACAATGAGCAGTTCTTC
v_call: TRBV9; j_call: TRBJ1-1; d_call: NA; clone_size: few; cdr3_aa: CASSTRDTRYTEAFF; cdr3_nt: TGTGCCAGCAGCACCCGGGACACCCGTTACACTGAAGCTTTCTTT
v_call: TRBV7-9; j_call: TRBJ1-3; d_call: NA; clone_size: NA; cdr3_aa: CASSPDNSGNTIYF; cdr3_nt: TGTGCCAGCAGCCCGGACAACTCTGGAAACACCATATATTTT
v_call: TRBV6-4; j_call: TRBJ2-2; d_call: NA; clone_size: NA; cdr3_aa: CASRLLATTGELFF; cdr3_nt: TGTGCCAGCAGACTACTAGCCACAACCGGGGAGCTGTTTTTT
v_call: TRBV7-2; j_call: TRBJ2-2; d_call: NA; clone_size: NA; cdr3_aa: CASSSETPRIGTPTGELFF; cdr3_nt: TGTGCCAGCAGCTCCGAAACCCCACGGATCGGGACTCCTACCGGGGAGCTGTTTTTT
v_call: TRBV6-5; j_call: TRBJ2-7; d_call: NA; clone_size: NA; cdr3_aa: CASSYTGSYEQYF; cdr3_nt: TGTGCCAGCAGTTACACTGGTTCCTACGAGCAGTACTTC
v_call: TRBV2; j_call: TRBJ2-5; d_call: TRBD1; clone_size: NA; cdr3_aa: CASRDDRVETQYF; cdr3_nt: TGTGCCAGCAGGGATGACAGGGTGGAGACCCAGTACTTC
v_call: TRBV10-3; j_call: TRBJ2-1; d_call: TRBD2; clone_size: NA; cdr3_aa: CAVGLAGTDEQFF; cdr3_nt: TGTGCCGTTGGACTAGCGGGAACGGATGAGCAGTTCTTC
v_call: TRBV19; j_call: TRBJ1-2; d_call: NA; clone_size: few; cdr3_aa: CASIGQRRDSTNYGYTF; cdr3_nt: TGTGCCAGTATTGGACAGAGACGAGATAGTACTAACTATGGCTACACCTTC
v_call: TRBV5-6; j_call: TRBJ2-6; d_call: NA; clone_size: NA; cdr3_aa: CASSLVATGANVLTF; cdr3_nt: TGTGCCAGCAGCTTGGTAGCAACTGGGGCCAACGTCCTGACTTTC
v_call: TRBV6-6; j_call: TRBJ2-6; d_call: TRBD2; clone_size: NA; cdr3_aa: CASSHGGSGANVLTF; cdr3_nt: TGTGCCAGCTCCCACGGGGGGTCTGGGGCCAACGTCCTGACTTTC
v_call: TRBV6-4; j_call: TRBJ2-7; d_call: TRBD1; clone_size: NA; cdr3_aa: CASNLRDRATSYEQYF; cdr3_nt: TGTGCCAGCAATCTCCGGGACAGGGCTACATCCTACGAGCAGTACTTC
v_call: TRBV7-9; j_call: TRBJ1-1; d_call: NA; clone_size: NA; cdr3_aa: CASRVGGGNTEAFF; cdr3_nt: TGTGCCAGCAGAGTGGGAGGAGGGAACACTGAAGCTTTCTTT
v_call: TRBV5-4; j_call: TRBJ2-1; d_call: NA; clone_size: NA; cdr3_aa: CASSLGTPYNEQFF; cdr3_nt: TGTGCCAGCAGCCTAGGGACACCATACAATGAGCAGTTCTTC
v_call: TRBV14; j_call: TRBJ1-5; d_call: NA; clone_size: NA; cdr3_aa: CASSRQWDQPQHF; cdr3_nt: TGTGCCAGCAGTCGACAGTGGGATCAGCCCCAGCATTTT
v_call: TRBV10-3; j_call: TRBJ2-7; d_call: NA; clone_size: NA; cdr3_aa: CAISELSGPNSYEQYF; cdr3_nt: TGTGCCATCAGTGAGTTAAGCGGACCCAATTCCTACGAGCAGTACTTC
v_call: TRBV5-1; j_call: TRBJ2-1; d_call: NA; clone_size: NA; cdr3_aa: CASSLEFPLRLNNEQFF; cdr3_nt: TGCGCCAGCAGCTTGGAATTCCCCCTCAGGCTCAACAATGAGCAGTTCTTC
v_call: TRBV19; j_call: TRBJ2-5; d_call: NA; clone_size: NA; cdr3_aa: CASSILGQSEETQYF; cdr3_nt: TGTGCCAGTAGTATCCTTGGGCAGTCAGAAGAGACCCAGTACTTC
v_call: TRBV7-8; j_call: TRBJ1-1; d_call: NA; clone_size: NA; cdr3_aa: CASSFLVAGLRTEAFF; cdr3_nt: TGTGCCAGCAGCTTTTTAGTGGCAGGGTTGAGGACTGAAGCTTTCTTT
v_call: TRBV7-9; j_call: TRBJ1-4; d_call: NA; clone_size: NA; cdr3_aa: CASSETTEHEKLFF; cdr3_nt: TGTGCCAGCAGTGAGACAACTGAGCATGAAAAACTGTTTTTT
v_call: TRBV7-9; j_call: TRBJ2-7; d_call: TRBD2; clone_size: NA; cdr3_aa: CASSYSGEEGYEQYF; cdr3_nt: TGTGCCAGCAGCTATAGCGGGGAAGAGGGCTACGAGCAGTACTTC
v_call: TRBV6-5; j_call: TRBJ1-2; d_call: TRBD1; clone_size: once; cdr3_aa: CASTQKQGAQTGYTF; cdr3_nt: TGTGCCAGCACCCAAAAACAGGGGGCCCAGACTGGCTACACCTTC
v_call: TRBV5-1; j_call: TRBJ2-7; d_call: TRBD2; clone_size: NA; cdr3_aa: CASSPQGLAGAPQYF; cdr3_nt: TGCGCCAGCAGCCCCCAGGGACTAGCGGGAGCCCCGCAGTACTTC
v_call: TRBV19; j_call: TRBJ1-4; d_call: NA; clone_size: NA; cdr3_aa: CASSIGRTGGEKLFF; cdr3_nt: TGTGCCAGTAGTATAGGACGGACCGGGGGTGAAAAACTGTTTTTT
v_call: TRBV9; j_call: TRBJ1-2; d_call: NA; clone_size: NA; cdr3_aa: CASSVGGSSNYGYTF; cdr3_nt: TGTGCCAGCAGCGTGGGGGGGTCCTCTAACTATGGCTACACCTTC
v_call: TRBV4-3; j_call: TRBJ1-3; d_call: NA; clone_size: NA; cdr3_aa: CASSQDRAGEGNTIYF; cdr3_nt: TGCGCCAGCAGCCAAGATCGGGCAGGGGAGGGAAACACCATATATTTT
v_call: TRBV4-2; j_call: TRBJ2-3; d_call: TRBD2; clone_size: NA; cdr3_aa: CAILLAGGPRTDTQYF; cdr3_nt: TGTGCCATTCTCCTAGCGGGAGGGCCAAGGACAGATACGCAGTATTTT
v_call: TRBV4-1; j_call: TRBJ1-2; d_call: TRBD1; clone_size: few; cdr3_aa: CASSQDRTGYYGYTF; cdr3_nt: TGCGCCAGCAGCCAAGATCGGACAGGGTACTATGGCTACACCTTC
v_call: TRBV9; j_call: TRBJ2-7; d_call: NA; clone_size: NA; cdr3_aa: CASSVADGREQYF; cdr3_nt: TGTGCCAGCAGCGTAGCTGATGGCAGAGAGCAGTACTTC
v_call: TRBV4-3; j_call: TRBJ1-5; d_call: NA; clone_size: NA; cdr3_aa: CASSQDPLGNNQPQHF; cdr3_nt: TGCGCCAGCAGCCAAGATCCTCTAGGCAACAATCAGCCCCAGCATTTT
v_call: TRBV9; j_call: TRBJ2-7; d_call: NA; clone_size: NA; cdr3_aa: CASSAGDGYEQYF; cdr3_nt: TGTGCCAGCAGTGCAGGGGATGGGTACGAGCAGTACTTC